Listed below are T cell receptor beta chains from one sample, sequenced in a study of OX40 agonist ivuxolimab in advanced cancers. Clones were sequenced by immunoSEQ multiplex PCR, and TCRdb holds only the in-frame ones, with some missing. Of around 20,000 clones listed, roughly 70% were seen once; the top ten hold around 26%. The sequenced sample was CD4+ or CD8+ T cells sorted from blood, obtained in a trial of the OX40 agonist ivuxolimab. These receptors all come from an adult with an advanced solid tumor such as melanoma, head and neck, liver or kidney cancer. The CDR3 runs from the conserved cysteine through the conserved F or W. Fields, in order: CDR3 protein, CDR3 DNA, CDR3 length, J gene, V gene, clone size, D gene. The D gene is left open where the match is weak. The size entry is marked missing in some rows and otherwise reads once, few, many or a size class.

CDR3 protein: CASSYGQPYEQYF
CDR3 DNA: TGTGCCAGCAGCTATGGACAGCCCTACGAGCAGTACTTC
CDR3 length: 13
J gene: TRBJ2-7
V gene: TRBV11-2
clone size: once
D gene: -

CDR3 protein: CASRKTGTSGRYEQFF
CDR3 DNA: TGTGCCAGCAGAAAAACCGGGACTAGCGGGAGGTATGAGCAGTTCTTC
CDR3 length: 16
J gene: TRBJ2-1
V gene: TRBV27
clone size: -
D gene: TRBD2

CDR3 protein: CATLAENSGANVLTF
CDR3 DNA: TGTGCCACCTTGGCAGAAAACTCTGGGGCCAACGTCCTGACTTTC
CDR3 length: 15
J gene: TRBJ2-6
V gene: TRBV28
clone size: few
D gene: -

CDR3 protein: CASSYSTFEQFF
CDR3 DNA: TGTGCCAGCAGTTACTCAACGTTTGAGCAGTTCTTC
CDR3 length: 12
J gene: TRBJ2-1
V gene: TRBV6-5
clone size: -
D gene: -

CDR3 protein: CASRGGATDTQYF
CDR3 DNA: TGTGCCAGCAGAGGCGGAGCCACAGATACGCAGTATTTT
CDR3 length: 13
J gene: TRBJ2-3
V gene: TRBV27
clone size: once
D gene: -

CDR3 protein: CASSDGSGGAETQYF
CDR3 DNA: TGTGCCAGCAGTGACGGGAGCGGGGGGGCGGAGACCCAGTACTTC
CDR3 length: 15
J gene: TRBJ2-5
V gene: TRBV2
clone size: -
D gene: TRBD2

CDR3 protein: CASSADPLLAVTETQYF
CDR3 DNA: TGTGCCAGCAGCGCGGACCCCCTTCTAGCGGTAACTGAGACCCAGTACTTC
CDR3 length: 17
J gene: TRBJ2-5
V gene: TRBV5-4
clone size: -
D gene: TRBD2

CDR3 protein: CASSWGTETQYF
CDR3 DNA: TGTGCCAGCAGCTGGGGCACGGAGACCCAGTACTTC
CDR3 length: 12
J gene: TRBJ2-5
V gene: TRBV7-9
clone size: once
D gene: -

CDR3 protein: CASSLLSTPNVLTF
CDR3 DNA: TGTGCCAGCAGTTTATTAAGTACCCCCAACGTCCTGACTTTC
CDR3 length: 14
J gene: TRBJ2-6
V gene: TRBV27
clone size: once
D gene: -

CDR3 protein: CASSSVAGTENEQFF
CDR3 DNA: TGTGCCAGCAGCTCCGTAGCGGGCACGGAGAATGAGCAGTTCTTC
CDR3 length: 15
J gene: TRBJ2-1
V gene: TRBV14
clone size: -
D gene: TRBD2